These 26 T cell receptor beta chains share one sample of origin, sequenced in a study of cytomegalovirus exposure and HLA in healthy donors. 13 Jbeta primers and 60 Vbeta primers were used for the PCR. Sequencing used immunoSEQ multiplex PCR; TCRdb keeps in-frame clones, though not all of them. The top ten clones hold 4% to 6% of a sample with about 180,000 clones, roughly four fifths of them seen once. Sequenced sample: PBMCs. The origin of the receptors is a girl aged 10-17 years in good health and CMV-seropositive.

The genes are TRBV6-1 and TRBJ2-7; 10 bases align to TRBD1. V lost 6 bases and J lost 4; bases outside the gene matches: 3. The CDR3 spans 13 residues. Germline CDR1 and CDR2: MNHNS and SASEGT. In DNA form, the CDR3 reads TGTGCCAGCAGCGGGACAGGGGTATACGAGCAGTACTTC. It encodes CASSGTGVYEQYF.

This sequence joins TRBV9 and TRBJ2-1, with a weak D call TRBD2 (6 bases). The V end was cut by 0 bases, the J end by 7 bases, with 17 bases between. CDR1 is SGDLS and CDR2 is YYNGEE in the germline V gene. CDR3 length: 16 residues. CDR3 loop: CASSVEAWGGNNEQFF. In DNA, the CDR3 is TGTGCCAGCAGCGTAGAAGCATGGGGCGGGAATAATGAGCAGTTCTTC.

The count of this clone is one. The V gene is TRBV5-6, the J gene TRBJ2-5; the D gene is possibly TRBD1 (6 bases). Germline assignment: CDR1 SGHDT and CDR2 YYEEEE. V lost 2 bases to trimming and J lost 5 bases, with 16 bases between them. The CDR3 covers 15 residues. CDR3 region: CASSFGQILWETQYF. The CDR3 DNA reads TGTGCCAGCAGCTTCGGACAGATACTCTGGGAGACCCAGTACTTC. Full variable domain (missing parts from reference TRBV5-6 and TRBJ2-5): DAGVTQSPTHLIKTRGQQVTLRCSPKSGHDTVSWYQQALGQGPQFIFQYYEEEERQRGNFPDRFSGHQFPNYSSELNVNALLLGDSALYLCASSFGQILWETQYFGPGTRLLVL.

V is TRBV5-6 and J is TRBJ1-5; the D gene is possibly TRBD1 (5 bases). CDR1 SGHDT and CDR2 YYEEEE come from the germline V gene. The CDR3 is made up of 14 amino acids. V was shortened by 4 bases and J by 5 bases, with 13 bases between the two germline ends. The CDR3 nucleotides read TGTGCCAGCAGCCTTGGACACCTAGATCAGCCCCAGCATTTT. Amino acid sequence: CASSLGHLDQPQHF.

The V call is TRBV9, the J call TRBJ1-5, with a weak D call TRBD1 (6 bases). The germline V gene has CDR1 SGDLS and CDR2 YYNGEE. The CDR3 has 15 residues. V lost 4 bases and J lost 6, with 17 bases in between. The CDR3 reads CASSKHGQSIQPQHF. CDR3 in DNA: TGTGCCAGCAGCAAACACGGACAGTCGATTCAGCCCCAGCATTTT.

In its sample, this clone was seen once. V and J are TRBV10-2 and TRBJ2-3; 12 bases map to TRBD2. With V trimmed by 5 bases and J by 5 bases, 8 bases remained unmatched. The CDR3 is 16 amino acids. Germline-derived CDR1 and CDR2 are WSHSY and SAAADI. Here the CDR3 DNA reads TGCGCCAGCAGTATTCCTAGCGGGGGGGGTCTAGATACGCAGTATTTT. Translated: CASSIPSGGGLDTQYF.

This clone has more than one count but fewer than ten. The chain links TRBV7-9 to TRBJ1-1; D is unclear. V was cut by 1 base and J by 9 bases, with 6 bases left in between. The germline CDR1 and CDR2 sequences are SEHNR and FQNEAQ (reference sequence). The CDR3 is 11 amino acids. CDR3 in DNA: TGTGCCAGCAGCTTAGAACAGCAAGCTTTCTTT. As protein: CASSLEQQAFF.

The sample holds a few counts of this clone. Additional DNA sequences in this sample encode the identical CDR3. This rearrangement joins TRBV11-1 to TRBJ1-1; no clear D. Germline assignment: CDR1 SGHAT and CDR2 FQDESV (reference sequence). V was trimmed by 2 bases and J by 2 bases, leaving 6 bases between them. The length of the CDR3 is 13 residues. CDR3 DNA sequence: TGTGCCAGCAGCTTACAGGAAAACACTGAAGCTTTCTTT. It encodes CASSLQENTEAFF.

This clone showed up just a few times. The V call is TRBV6-1, the J call TRBJ1-1, with 7 bases lining up with TRBD1. The CDR3 spans 13 residues. The V gene end was trimmed by 7 bases and the J gene end by 7 bases; junction bases not matched to a gene: 9. The V gene's germline CDR1 is MNHNS and CDR2 SASEGT. CDR3: CASTMTGLVEAFF. The DNA of the CDR3 is TGTGCCAGCACAATGACAGGGTTGGTTGAAGCTTTCTTT.

The chain is built from TRBV5-8 and TRBJ2-7; D remains ambiguous. Trimming pared 7 bases from V and 2 bases from J, leaving 7 bases between. Germline V gene data show CDR1 as SGHTS and CDR2 as YDEGEE. The CDR3 totals 11 residues. The CDR3 DNA is TGTGCCAGCCCCGGTCCCTACGAGCAGTACTTC. Its protein is CASPGPYEQYF.

This sequence joins TRBV5-6 and TRBJ2-3; TRBD1 agrees at 8 bases. Germline lookup yields CDR1 SGHDT and CDR2 YYEEEE. Trimming at V came to 1 base and at J to 0 bases, leaving 4 bases not matched to a gene. The CDR3 is 16 amino acids. The CDR3 DNA reads as TGTGCCAGCAGCTTGTTACAGGGGGGCAGCACAGATACGCAGTATTTT. The encoded protein is CASSLLQGGSTDTQYF.

The CDR3 here is CASSPRQDRSYEQYF. In nucleotides, the CDR3 is TGTGCCAGCAGCCCTCGACAGGACCGCTCCTACGAGCAGTACTTC. The chain links TRBV5-6 to TRBJ2-7, with a tentative D call TRBD1 (6 bases). Germline V gene sequence: CDR1 SGHDT, CDR2 YYEEEE. CDR3 length: 15 amino acids. V lost 4 bases and J 0 bases, leaving 14 bases between the germline ends. Complete variable domain (other parts from reference TRBV5-6 and TRBJ2-7): DAGVTQSPTHLIKTRGQQVTLRCSPKSGHDTVSWYQQALGQGPQFIFQYYEEEERQRGNFPDRFSGHQFPNYSSELNVNALLLGDSALYLCASSPRQDRSYEQYFGPGTRLTVT.

The rearrangement uses TRBV27 and TRBJ2-7; perhaps TRBD1 as D (7 bases). The V gene lost 5 bases and the J gene lost 5 bases, with 16 bases spanning the gap. The CDR3 extends over 14 amino acids. Germline V gene sequence: CDR1 MNHEY, CDR2 SMNVEV (reference sequence). The CDR3 region has the DNA TGTGCCAGCAGTCACTTAGACAGGGAGGACGAGCAGTACTTC. This gives the protein CASSHLDREDEQYF.

The CDR3: CASSYPGYNEQFF. CDR3 sequence (DNA): TGTGCCAGCAGTTACCCAGGGTACAATGAGCAGTTCTTC. The J gene is TRBJ2-1, the V gene TRBV6-5; maybe TRBD1 (5 bases). CDR1 MNHEY and CDR2 SVGAGI come from the germline V gene. With 2 bases removed from V and 4 bases from J, the gap between germline ends came to 6 bases. This CDR3 is built from 13 residues.

The gene calls are TRBV18 and TRBJ1-4; the D is unclear. Trimming left V 6 bases short and J 1 base short, with 12 bases between. This CDR3 contains 15 residues. Germline V lookup: CDR1 KGHSH, CDR2 LQKENI. CDR3 sequence reads: CASSPNGVTNEKLFF. CDR3 bases: TGTGCCAGCTCCCCTAACGGGGTAACTAATGAAAAACTGTTTTTT.

The chain combines TRBV6-5 with TRBJ1-2, with 7 bases lining up with TRBD1. This CDR3 is built from 16 residues. Trimming cost V 4 bases and J 4 bases; bases outside gene matches: 12. The germline V gene encodes CDR1 MNHEY and CDR2 SVGAGI. CDR3: CASSSGRDRITYGYTF. The CDR3 bases are TGTGCCAGCAGTTCGGGCAGGGACAGAATTACCTATGGCTACACCTTC.

The chain joins TRBV7-9 to TRBJ2-7, with TRBD1 as a possible D gene (5 bases). The CDR3 loop spans 14 amino acids. Between the trimmed V and J ends, which lost 0 bases and 3 bases, there was a span of 9 bases. Germline V gene sequence: CDR1 SEHNR, CDR2 FQNEAQ (reference sequence). Written as DNA, the CDR3 is TGTGCCAGCAGCTTAGCAGGGGCCAACTACGAGCAGTACTTC. This sequence encodes CASSLAGANYEQYF. Complete variable domain (other parts from reference TRBV7-9 and TRBJ2-7): DTGVSQNPRHKITKRGQNVTFRCDPISEHNRLYWYRQTLGQGPEFLTYFQNEAQLEKSRLLSDRFSAERPKGSFSTLEIQRTEQGDSAMYLCASSLAGANYEQYFGPGTRLTVT.

This sequence joins TRBV6-1 and TRBJ1-1, with D perhaps matching TRBD1 (6 bases). The V end was cut by 3 bases, the J end by 5 bases, with 16 bases between. Germline V gives CDR1 MNHNS, CDR2 SASEGT. CDR3 length: 15 residues. The CDR3 sequence is CASSDTGRGWTEAFF. The CDR3 bases are TGTGCCAGCAGTGACACTGGGAGGGGGTGGACTGAAGCTTTCTTT.

A note on this clone: The same CDR3 is also encoded by other DNA sequences in this sample. The J gene is TRBJ1-2, the V gene TRBV5-8, with 10 bases lining up with TRBD1. Germline loops: CDR1 SGHTS, CDR2 YDEGEE. The CDR3 is 15 residues long. Trimming cost V 0 bases and J 4 bases; bases outside gene matches: 3. The CDR3 reads CASSLGDRGGYGYTF. DNA of the CDR3: TGTGCCAGCAGCTTGGGGGACAGGGGCGGCTATGGCTACACCTTC.

This chain links TRBV7-2 with TRBJ2-1, with TRBD2 matching over 7 bases. V dropped 6 bases and J dropped 5; count of bases not matched to a gene: 13. This CDR3 is built from 16 residues. The germline gives CDR1 SGHTA, CDR2 FQGNSA. CDR3: CASRKSGGRVHNEQFF. Here the CDR3 DNA reads TGTGCCAGCAGGAAATCGGGGGGTAGGGTACACAATGAGCAGTTCTTC.

The rearrangement links TRBV6-1 to TRBJ1-2; 7 bases are a match to TRBD1. With V trimmed by 6 bases and J by 1 base, 2 bases remained unmatched. This CDR3 is built from 13 residues. Germline assignment: CDR1 MNHNS and CDR2 SASEGT. CDR3 sequence: CASRGTVNYGYTF. DNA for the CDR3: TGTGCCAGCAGAGGGACAGTTAACTATGGCTACACCTTC.

The genes are TRBV9 and TRBJ2-3; 9 positions match TRBD2. Germline CDR1 is SGDLS and CDR2 is YYNGEE. Germline trimming cut 4 bases from V and 3 bases from J; bases unmatched to any gene: 9. The CDR3 sequence is 16 residues long. The DNA of the CDR3 is TGTGCCAGCAGCCCCTTAGCGGGGGTAAGGACAGATACGCAGTATTTT. The encoded protein is CASSPLAGVRTDTQYF.

The CDR3 sequence: CASSPGGRGPNTEAFF. The CDR3 DNA follows: TGTGCCAGCTCACCAGGGGGGCGGGGGCCGAACACTGAAGCTTTCTTT. The chain uses TRBV18 and TRBJ1-1; the D gene is possibly TRBD1 (6 bases). V lost 2 bases to trimming and J lost 1 base, with 14 bases between them. Per germline, CDR1 KGHSH and CDR2 LQKENI. The length of the CDR3 is 16 residues.

The rearrangement uses TRBV2 and TRBJ2-3; TRBD2 matches at 11 bases. This CDR3 comprises 16 residues. Germline CDR1 reads SNHLY; CDR2 reads FYNNEI. J lost 2 bases, V lost 7 bases, and 8 bases had no gene match. The CDR3 DNA reads TGTGCCAGCACCATAGCGGGGGGGGCTAACACAGATACGCAGTATTTT. Its translation: CASTIAGGANTDTQYF.

The chain combines TRBV27 with TRBJ2-7; D is possibly TRBD1 (6 bases). The V end lost 3 bases, the J end lost 3 bases, and 12 bases lay between the germline ends. Germline-derived CDR1 and CDR2 are MNHEY and SMNVEV (reference sequence). The length of the CDR3 is 14 residues. The CDR3 reads CASSLLTGDYEQYF. As DNA, the CDR3 is TGTGCCAGCAGTTTGCTGACAGGTGACTACGAGCAGTACTTC.

This clone was observed once. The gene calls are TRBV6-6 and TRBJ2-7; 9 nucleotides line up with TRBD1. Germline CDR1 reads MNHNY; CDR2 reads SVGAGI (reference sequence). The V and J ends lost 6 bases and 2 bases, in that order; junction bases with no gene match: 5. This CDR3 has 14 amino acids. The CDR3: CASSRRDRAYEQYF. The DNA for the CDR3 is TGTGCCAGCAGCCGACGGGACAGGGCCTACGAGCAGTACTTC.